The 24 T cell receptor beta chains below come from one sample, sequenced in a study of OX40 agonist ivuxolimab in advanced cancers. Sequencing used immunoSEQ multiplex PCR; TCRdb keeps in-frame clones, though not all of them. This sample has around 9,900 clones, with 66% found just once. The input for sequencing was CD4+ or CD8+ T cells sorted from blood, taken in a trial of the OX40 agonist ivuxolimab. The source of these receptors is an adult with an advanced solid tumor such as melanoma, head and neck, liver or kidney cancer.

V gene TRBV5-1 combines with J gene TRBJ2-2; 12 nucleotides align to TRBD2. CDR3 length: 18 amino acids. Losses at the gene ends were 1 base for V and 4 bases for J; bases not matched to a gene: 8. The germline gives CDR1 SGHRS, CDR2 YFSETQ. The CDR3: CASSLRLAGAVGTGELFF. Here the CDR3 DNA reads TGCGCCAGCAGCTTGCGACTAGCGGGAGCGGTTGGCACCGGGGAGCTGTTTTTT.

The V gene is TRBV7-8, the J gene TRBJ1-4, with D possibly matching TRBD1 (5 bases). Germline assignment: CDR1 SGHVS and CDR2 FQNEAQ. The CDR3 is 15 residues long. Trimming pared 4 bases from V and 2 bases from J, leaving 11 bases between. CDR3 coding DNA: TGTGCCAGCAGCTACCTGGGGGGGACTAATGAAAAACTGTTTTTT. Amino acid sequence: CASSYLGGTNEKLFF.

This clone is medium-sized within its sample. This rearrangement joins TRBV4-1 to TRBJ1-2; 8 positions agree with TRBD1. The CDR3 loop spans 14 amino acids. V shed 5 bases, J shed 3 bases, and the junction held 5 bases outside the gene matches. The germline CDR1 and CDR2 sequences are MGHRA and YSYEKL. CDR3 sequence: CASSWTGKDYGYTF. The DNA of the CDR3 is TGCGCCAGCAGCTGGACAGGGAAGGACTATGGCTACACCTTC.

This chain links TRBV27 with TRBJ2-1, with 7 bases that match TRBD2. The CDR3 is 15 amino acids. Trimming took 7 bases from V and 7 from J; bases not matched to a gene: 13. The germline V gene has CDR1 MNHEY and CDR2 SMNVEV (reference sequence). This CDR3 reads CASTPDFGGTNEQFF. In DNA form, the CDR3 reads TGTGCCAGCACCCCCGATTTCGGGGGGACGAATGAGCAGTTCTTC.

V and J are TRBV6-6 and TRBJ2-3, with 7 positions matching TRBD2. Germline values: CDR1 MNHNY, CDR2 SVGAGI (reference sequence). The V and J ends lost 5 bases and 2 bases, in that order; junction bases with no gene match: 10. This CDR3 has 16 amino acids. The CDR3 spells CASSPWGAGFTDTQYF. CDR3 sequence (DNA): TGTGCCAGCAGTCCTTGGGGAGCGGGATTCACAGATACGCAGTATTTT.

Relative to its sample, this clone is medium-sized. The CDR3 DNA is TGTGCCAGCAGATCGCCGGGAGACACTGGCTACACCTTC. Amino acids: CASRSPGDTGYTF. The rearrangement uses TRBV7-9 and TRBJ1-2; D unclear. The CDR3 is 13 amino acids. Germline V lookup: CDR1 SEHNR, CDR2 FQNEAQ (reference sequence). Trimming took 6 bases from V and 7 from J, leaving 15 bases between them. Complete variable domain (other parts from reference TRBV7-9 and TRBJ1-2): DTGVSQNPRHKITKRGQNVTFRCDPISEHNRLYWYRQTLGQGPEFLTYFQNEAQLEKSRLLSDRFSAERPKGSFSTLEIQRTEQGDSAMYLCASRSPGDTGYTFGSGTRLTVV.

This clone was counted between two and nine times. The chain joins TRBV7-2 to TRBJ2-3, with 7 bases identical to TRBD1. Germline V gene data show CDR1 as SGHTA and CDR2 as FQGNSA. The CDR3 contains 15 residues. V lost 4 bases to trimming and J lost 0 bases; unmatched junction nucleotides: 4. The CDR3 is CASSSGQTSTDTQYF. In nucleotides, the CDR3 is TGTGCCAGCAGCTCGGGACAGACTAGCACAGATACGCAGTATTTT. The entire variable domain, with the rest obtained from reference TRBV7-2 and TRBJ2-3, is as follows: GAGVSQSPSNKVTEKGKDVELRCDPISGHTALYWYRQSLGQGLEFLIYFQGNSAPDKSGLPSDRFSAERTGGSVSTLTIQRTQQEDSAVYLCASSSGQTSTDTQYFGPGTRLTVL.

This clone was observed a handful of times. The J gene is TRBJ2-7, the V gene TRBV6-6; 11 bases align to TRBD1. The CDR3 is made up of 14 amino acids. Looked up from germline, CDR1 is MNHNY and CDR2 is SVGAGI (reference sequence). Germline trimming cut 6 bases from V and 3 bases from J; bases unmatched to any gene: 4. CDR3 DNA: TGTGCCAGCAGCGCCGGGACAGGGGGCTACGAGCAGTACTTC. It yields the protein CASSAGTGGYEQYF.

This sequence joins TRBV4-2 and TRBJ1-5; D not resolved. CDR1 is LGHNA and CDR2 is YNFKEQ in the germline V gene. The CDR3 is made up of 15 amino acids. V was trimmed by 0 bases and J by 5 bases, leaving 11 bases between them. CDR3: CASSQERLSDQPQHF. CDR3 DNA sequence: TGTGCCAGCAGCCAAGAAAGGTTAAGTGATCAGCCCCAGCATTTT.

The chain combines TRBV11-2 with TRBJ2-5; D gene uncertain. This CDR3 spans 17 amino acids. In germline, CDR1 is SGHAT, CDR2 FQNNGV. V lost 6 bases and J lost 5, with 25 bases in between. DNA for the CDR3: TGTGCCAGCAGTGAGGTGTCATGGATCACCGTCGACGAGACCCAGTACTTC. Translation: CASSEVSWITVDETQYF.

This clone was detected only a few times. The chain combines TRBV7-9 with TRBJ2-1; D uncertain. Trimming removed 2 bases at V and 9 bases at J, with 8 bases between. The germline CDR1 and CDR2 sequences are SEHNR and FQNEAQ (reference sequence). This CDR3 has 12 amino acids. CDR3 sequence (DNA): TGTGCCAGCAGCTTATTGGAAGGTGAGCAGTTCTTC. Translated, it gives CASSLLEGEQFF. Combining the CDR3 with reference TRBV7-9 and TRBJ2-1 gives the whole variable domain DTGVSQNPRHKITKRGQNVTFRCDPISEHNRLYWYRQTLGQGPEFLTYFQNEAQLEKSRLLSDRFSAERPKGSFSTLEIQRTEQGDSAMYLCASSLLEGEQFFGPGTRLTVL.

The chain recombines TRBV5-8 with TRBJ2-1; D unclear. Trimming removed 1 base from V and 8 bases from J, with 16 bases in between. CDR3 length: 15 residues. In germline, CDR1 is SGHTS, CDR2 YDEGEE. The CDR3 loop reads CASSLSPVGADEQFF. DNA of the CDR3: TGTGCCAGCAGCTTGTCACCTGTCGGTGCGGATGAGCAGTTCTTC. The entire variable domain, with the rest obtained from reference TRBV5-8 and TRBJ2-1, is as follows: EAGVTQSPTHLIKTRGQQATLRCSPISGHTSVYWYQQALGLGLQFLLWYDEGEERNRGNFPPRFSGRQFPNYSSELNVNALELEDSALYLCASSLSPVGADEQFFGPGTRLTVL.

The rearrangement links TRBV27 to TRBJ2-7; D gene unclear. In germline, CDR1 is MNHEY, CDR2 SMNVEV (reference sequence). The CDR3 extends over 10 amino acids. Trimming removed 10 bases at V and 7 bases at J, with 11 bases between. This CDR3 reads CATGREEQYF. As DNA, the CDR3 is TGTGCCACGGGTAGGGAAGAGCAGTACTTC.

The V call is TRBV30, the J call TRBJ2-7; 8 bases line up with TRBD2. The V and J ends lost 5 bases and 5 bases, in that order; junction bases with no gene match: 8. Germline lookup yields CDR1 GTSNPN and CDR2 SVGIG (reference sequence). The CDR3 runs to 13 residues. The chain's CDR3 is CAWRPTSGHEQYF. The CDR3, as DNA: TGTGCCTGGCGCCCCACTAGCGGCCACGAGCAGTACTTC. Full variable domain (outside the CDR3, taken from reference TRBV30 and TRBJ2-7): SQTIHQWPATLVQPVGSPLSLECTVEGTSNPNLYWYRQAAGRGLQLLFYSVGIGQISSEVPQNLSASRPQDRQFILSSKKLLLSDSGFYLCAWRPTSGHEQYFGPGTRLTVT.

This chain links TRBV28 with TRBJ2-1, with D unclear. The germline gives CDR1 MDHEN, CDR2 SYDVKM. This CDR3 has 15 residues. The V gene lost 2 bases and the J gene lost 3 bases, with 11 bases spanning the gap. The CDR3 loop reads CASSLADEFYNEQFF. CDR3 DNA sequence: TGTGCCAGCAGTTTAGCGGATGAATTCTACAATGAGCAGTTCTTC.

By share, this clone counts as hyperexpanded. The V and J genes are TRBV19 and TRBJ2-1; 7 bases map to TRBD1. Losses at the gene ends were 6 bases for V and 7 bases for J; bases not matched to a gene: 3. Germline V gene lookup returns CDR1 LNHDA and CDR2 SQIVND (reference sequence). CDR3 length: 12 amino acids. CDR3 in DNA: TGTGCCAGTAGCCGACAGGGTAATGAGCAGTTCTTC. Its translation is CASSRQGNEQFF.

The V and J genes are TRBV4-3 and TRBJ1-1; D gene unclear. The CDR3 has 13 residues. V lost 2 bases to trimming and J lost 4 bases, with 8 bases between them. The germline gives CDR1 LGHNA, CDR2 YSLEER. The CDR3 DNA reads as TGCGCCAGCAGCCAAAAGTCGGGCACTGAAGCTTTCTTT. Amino acids: CASSQKSGTEAFF.

The J gene is TRBJ1-4, the V gene TRBV4-3, with D possibly TRBD1 on 6 matching bases. This CDR3 is 15 amino acids long. V was trimmed by 3 bases and J by 6 bases, leaving 14 bases between them. CDR1 and CDR2 (germline): LGHNA, YSLEER. CDR3 in DNA: TGCGCCAGCAGCCAGGAGGACAGAGGCGATGAAAAACTGTTTTTT. This translates into CASSQEDRGDEKLFF.

The DNA of the CDR3 is TGCAGCGTTGTCGGATCTCTACTCGGCGAGCAGTACTTC. This encodes CSVVGSLLGEQYF. The chain employs TRBV29-1 and TRBJ2-5; D is unclear. With the DNA end fitting TRBJ2-7 better, the J assignment may be wrong. The germline V gene has CDR1 SQVTM and CDR2 ANQGSEA. The CDR3 has 13 amino acids.

V usage is TRBV15 and J usage is TRBJ2-2; possible D gene TRBD1, 5 bases. The CDR3 consists of 18 residues. Germline V gene data show CDR1 as LNHNV and CDR2 as YYDKDF (reference sequence). V was trimmed by 0 bases and J by 1 base, leaving 15 bases between them. In nucleotides, the CDR3 is TGTGCCACCAGCAGAGATTATGAGTTAGGGGAGAACACCGGGGAGCTGTTTTTT. This encodes CATSRDYELGENTGELFF.

The V gene is TRBV5-4, the J gene TRBJ2-3, with D perhaps matching TRBD2 (6 bases). The CDR3 extends over 14 amino acids. The V gene's germline CDR1 is SGHNT and CDR2 YYREEE (reference sequence). Trimming pared 4 bases from V and 0 bases from J, leaving 9 bases between. CDR3 DNA sequence: TGTGCCAGCAGCCCGAGCGGGAGCACAGATACGCAGTATTTT. Protein: CASSPSGSTDTQYF.

The chain couples TRBV4-3 to TRBJ2-5, with 11 positions matching TRBD2. This CDR3 region has 15 residues. From germline, CDR1 is LGHNA and CDR2 YSLEER. With V trimmed by 4 bases and J by 4 bases, 5 bases remained unmatched. As DNA, the CDR3 is TGCGCCAGCAGCCTTAGCGGGGGGGCGGGAGAGACCCAGTACTTC. Translating it yields CASSLSGGAGETQYF.

Comment on this clone: At the DNA level, this CDR3 is encoded by other sequences in the same sample as well. The V call is TRBV19, the J call TRBJ2-1; 8 bases are shared with TRBD2. The germline V gene has CDR1 LNHDA and CDR2 SQIVND (reference sequence). V was clipped by 7 bases and J by 8 bases; unmatched bases: 4. This CDR3 contains 12 residues. CDR3 amino acids: CASTPGGDEQFF. CDR3 bases: TGTGCCAGTACCCCGGGGGGGGATGAGCAGTTCTTC.

The chain recombines TRBV13 with TRBJ1-1, with TRBD1 matching over 7 bases. This CDR3 region has 14 residues. The V segment lost 5 bases and the J segment 5 bases; nucleotides outside the gene matches: 8. The germline V gene encodes CDR1 PRHDT and CDR2 FYEKMQ (reference sequence). The chain's CDR3 is CASSPPQGRTEAFF. DNA for the CDR3: TGTGCCAGCAGCCCCCCACAGGGGAGGACTGAAGCTTTCTTT.